This TCR beta chain was profiled in a study of resident and recirculating memory T cells in vitiligo (dated by TCRdb to 2016 to 2019). As for the study more broadly: The study took epidermis from shave biopsies of two lesional and two nonlesional sites, plus PBMCs, from each of a few stable vitiligo patients for TCR beta sequencing. Right before genomic DNA was extracted using the Qiagen DNeasy Blood & Tissue Kit, the samples were homogenized with no cell sorting step. Human TCR beta sequencing was used to test whether specific clones in lesional vitiligo skin differed from clones in nonlesional skin and blood. Findings and caveats that apply to the study as a whole: By overlap and correlation analysis, no significant repertoire overlap was shown between biopsies, even within a single patient, except for each lesion compared with itself. TCR sequences were not conserved across biopsy sites or patients, suggesting that different T cell clones infiltrate different lesions, described as private specificity. No unique dominant TCR clone was detected, and variation in clonality was observed among vitiligo lesions. Mechanistic studies in the future are needed to assess how much the detected T cell clones and the human Trm pools versus Tcm pools each contribute.

The CDR3 goes from the cysteine to the phenylalanine over 13 residues. The CDR3 DNA has 39 bases and is translated from base 1. The germline V gene yields MDHEN for CDR1 and SYDVKM for CDR2. V and J are trimmed by 5 bases and 4 bases, and the gene matches miss 3 bases of the junction. Stable vitiligo was defined as no change in lesions over the previous 6 months. For classification as stable, the absence of confetti depigmentation, a clinical sign of active vitiligo, was additionally required. Patients who had been treated within the previous three months were excluded. Ficoll density gradient centrifugation was used to isolate PBMCs from heparinized blood, after which the PBMCs were flash-frozen. The immunoSEQ hsTCRB kit was used to amplify TCR beta chains from genomic DNA. The immunoSEQ service sequenced the TCR beta libraries on an Illumina MiSeq instrument. The source study handled its data this way. Repertoire data were analyzed using the immunoSEQ Analyzer. TCRdb carries this immuneACCESS record with in-frame sequences only. Its versions omit some clonotypes, under half of them owing to an unresolved V gene in the studies checked, with the rest unexplained. V and J calls plus clone size are reproduced from that table; the DNA served to infer D and trimming. Here the sample has around 70,000 clones; just over 90% occur a single time. The ten most abundant clones make up over 4% of the sample.

About this clone: This clone's antigen is unknown. No much larger clone exists at a distance of one base, and base qualities are not known.

Sequencing used blood. The rearranged segments are TRBV28 and TRBJ1-2; 8 nucleotides in the junction match TRBD1. The source is a male donor with vitiligo. The CDR3 is CASSTQGAYGYTF. The DNA sequence reads TGTGCCAGCAGTACCCAGGGGGCCTATGGCTACACCTTC.